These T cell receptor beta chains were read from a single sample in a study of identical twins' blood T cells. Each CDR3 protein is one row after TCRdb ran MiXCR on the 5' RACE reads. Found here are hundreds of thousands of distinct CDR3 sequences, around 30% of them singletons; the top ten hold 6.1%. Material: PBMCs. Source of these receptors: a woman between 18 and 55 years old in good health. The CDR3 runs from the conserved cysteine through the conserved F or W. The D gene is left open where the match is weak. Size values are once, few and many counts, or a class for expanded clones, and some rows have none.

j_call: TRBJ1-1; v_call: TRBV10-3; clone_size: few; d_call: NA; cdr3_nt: TGTGCCATCAGTGAGAGGGTGGCGAACACTGAAGCTTTCTTT; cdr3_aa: CAISERVANTEAFF
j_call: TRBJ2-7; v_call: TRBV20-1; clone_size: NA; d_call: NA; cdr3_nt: TGCAGTGCTAGAGACAGGGAGAACGAGCAGTACTTC; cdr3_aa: CSARDRENEQYF
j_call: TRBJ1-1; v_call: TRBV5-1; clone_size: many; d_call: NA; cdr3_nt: TGCGCCAGCAGCTTCGGAGACGGTGAAGCTTTCTTT; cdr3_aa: CASSFGDGEAFF
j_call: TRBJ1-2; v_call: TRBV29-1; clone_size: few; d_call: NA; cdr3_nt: TGCAGCACCTCGACAGATGGCTACACCTTC; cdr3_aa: CSTSTDGYTF
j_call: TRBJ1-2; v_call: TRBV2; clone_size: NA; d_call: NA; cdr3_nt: TGTGCCAGCGGAGCAGGGGAATATGGCTACACCTTC; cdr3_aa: CASGAGEYGYTF
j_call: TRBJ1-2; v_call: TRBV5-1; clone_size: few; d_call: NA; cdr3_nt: TGCGCCAGCAGCTTGGAGGTTATAGGGGTTGGTAACTATGGCTACACCTTC; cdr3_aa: CASSLEVIGVGNYGYTF
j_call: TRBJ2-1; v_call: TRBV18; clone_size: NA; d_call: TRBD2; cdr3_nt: TGTGCCAGCTCGCCCGGACTAGATTTCAATGAGCAGTTCTTC; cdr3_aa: CASSPGLDFNEQFF
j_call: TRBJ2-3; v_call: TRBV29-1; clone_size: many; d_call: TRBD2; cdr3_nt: TGCAGCGGATGGACTAGCGGATACACAGATACGCAGTATTTT; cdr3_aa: CSGWTSGYTDTQYF
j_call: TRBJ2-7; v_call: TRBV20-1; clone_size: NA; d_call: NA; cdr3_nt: TGCAGTGCTTCAAACACTGGCTACGAGCAGTACTTC; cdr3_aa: CSASNTGYEQYF
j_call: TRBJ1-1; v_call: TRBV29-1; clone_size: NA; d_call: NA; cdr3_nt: TGCAGCGTTGATGGGGGGCACACTGAAGCTTTCTTT; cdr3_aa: CSVDGGHTEAFF
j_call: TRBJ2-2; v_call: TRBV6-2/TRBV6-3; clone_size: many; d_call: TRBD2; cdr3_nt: TGTGCCAGCAGACTAGCGGGAGCGAACACCGGGGAGCTGTTTTTT; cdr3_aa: CASRLAGANTGELFF
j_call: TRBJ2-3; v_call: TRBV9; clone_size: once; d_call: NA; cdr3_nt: TGTGCCAGCAGTCAGAGGAGGTCCACAGATACGCAGTATTTT; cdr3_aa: CASSQRRSTDTQYF
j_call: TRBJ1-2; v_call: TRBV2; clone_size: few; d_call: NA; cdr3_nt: TGTGCCAGCAGTGAAGGGGGGACTTACTATGGCTACGCCTTC; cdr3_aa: CASSEGGTYYGYAF
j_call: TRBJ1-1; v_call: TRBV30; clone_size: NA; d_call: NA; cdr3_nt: TGTGCCTGGAACCCAGGGTTCACTGAAGCTTTCTTT; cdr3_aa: CAWNPGFTEAFF
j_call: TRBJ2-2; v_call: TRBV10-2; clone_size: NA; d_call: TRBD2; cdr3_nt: TGCGCCAGCAGTGTGGCTCGGGGAGGGCTAGCGAGGCGAACCGGGGAGCTGTTTTTT; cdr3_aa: CASSVARGGLARRTGELFF
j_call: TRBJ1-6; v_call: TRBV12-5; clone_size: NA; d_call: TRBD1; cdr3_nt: TGTGCTAGTGGTTTGGACAGGGGTAATTCACCCCTCCACTTT; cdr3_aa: CASGLDRGNSPLHF
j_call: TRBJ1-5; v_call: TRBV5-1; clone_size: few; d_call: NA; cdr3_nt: TGCGCCAGCAGCTTGGGCCTTGAAGAGCCCCAGCATTTT; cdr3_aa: CASSLGLEEPQHF
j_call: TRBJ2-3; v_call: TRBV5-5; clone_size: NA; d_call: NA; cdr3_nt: TGTGCCAGCAGCTTGGGTGTGCCTGCGAGCACAGATACGCAGTATTTT; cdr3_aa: CASSLGVPASTDTQYF
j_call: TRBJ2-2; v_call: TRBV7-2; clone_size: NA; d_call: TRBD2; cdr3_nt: TGTGCCAGCAGACCGGGACTAGCTGGGGCCGGGGAGCTGTTTTTT; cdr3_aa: CASRPGLAGAGELFF
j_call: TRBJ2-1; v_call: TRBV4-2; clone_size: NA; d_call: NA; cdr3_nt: TGTGCCAGCAGCTTCCTTGGCTCCTACAATGAGCAGTTCTTC; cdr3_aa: CASSFLGSYNEQFF
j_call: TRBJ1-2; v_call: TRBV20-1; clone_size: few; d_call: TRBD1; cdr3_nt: TGCAGTGCTCTCCTACAGGGGGCCGATGGCTACACCTTC; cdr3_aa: CSALLQGADGYTF
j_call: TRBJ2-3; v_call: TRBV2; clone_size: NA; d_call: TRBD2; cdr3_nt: TGTGCCCGAGTCAAGCGGGGGGAGGGAGATACGCAGTATTTT; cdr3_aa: CARVKRGEGDTQYF
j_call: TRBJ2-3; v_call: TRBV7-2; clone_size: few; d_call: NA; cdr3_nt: TGTGCCAGCAGCTTGGTCGGTGTCAGGGGGGAGGGCACAGATACGCAGTATTTT; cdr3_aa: CASSLVGVRGEGTDTQYF
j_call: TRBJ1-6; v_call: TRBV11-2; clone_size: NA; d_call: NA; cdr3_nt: TGTGCCAGCAGCTTAGGACGTGGCAGGGGTTATAATTCACCCCTCCACTTT; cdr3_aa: CASSLGRGRGYNSPLHF
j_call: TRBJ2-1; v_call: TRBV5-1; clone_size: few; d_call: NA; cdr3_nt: TGCGCCAGCAGCCTATCTGGCAGTGGCGTGGAGCAGTTCTTC; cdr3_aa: CASSLSGSGVEQFF
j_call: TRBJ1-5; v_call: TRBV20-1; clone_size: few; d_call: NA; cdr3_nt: TGCAGTGCTAGAGTCCCAGGGAGCAATCAGCCCCAGCATTTT; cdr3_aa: CSARVPGSNQPQHF
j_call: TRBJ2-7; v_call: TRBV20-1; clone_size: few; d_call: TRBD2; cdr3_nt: TGCAGTGCACCACTAGCGGGAAGACGCGAGCAGTACTTC; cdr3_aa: CSAPLAGRREQYF
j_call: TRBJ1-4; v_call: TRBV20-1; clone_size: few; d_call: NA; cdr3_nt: TGCAGCGGCAGGGTCCCAACTAATGAAAAACTGTTTTTT; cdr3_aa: CSGRVPTNEKLFF
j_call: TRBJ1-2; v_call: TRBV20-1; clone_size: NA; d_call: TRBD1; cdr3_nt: TGCAGTGCTAGAGGGGCTAAAACAGGGACAGGGAAAGGCTACACCTTC; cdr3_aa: CSARGAKTGTGKGYTF
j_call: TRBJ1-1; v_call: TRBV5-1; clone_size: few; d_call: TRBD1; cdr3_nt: TGCGCCAGCAGCGCCACAGGGGGATCAGTCGAAAACACTGAAGCTTTCTTT; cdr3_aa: CASSATGGSVENTEAFF
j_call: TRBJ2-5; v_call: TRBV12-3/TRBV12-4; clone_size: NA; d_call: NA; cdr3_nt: TGTGCCAGCAGTTTAGGGGAGGCCCAGTACTTC; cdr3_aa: CASSLGEAQYF
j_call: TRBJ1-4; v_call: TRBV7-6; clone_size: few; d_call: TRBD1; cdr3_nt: TGTGCCAGCAGCTCCCGGGCCCGGACAGGAAATGAAAAACTGTTTTTT; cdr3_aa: CASSSRARTGNEKLFF
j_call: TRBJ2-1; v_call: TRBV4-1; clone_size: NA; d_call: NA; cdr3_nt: TGCGCCAGCAGCCAAGATTGGGGCGGGTTCAATGAGCAGTTCTTC; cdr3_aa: CASSQDWGGFNEQFF
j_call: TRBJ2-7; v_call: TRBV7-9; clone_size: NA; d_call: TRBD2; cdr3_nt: TGTGCCAGCAGCTTTTCTAGCGGGGACTCCTACGAGCAGTACTTC; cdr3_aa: CASSFSSGDSYEQYF
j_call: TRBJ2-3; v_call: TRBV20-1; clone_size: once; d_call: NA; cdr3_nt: TGCAGTGCTAGTGCTGAGAGAAGGAGCACAGATACGCAGTATTTC; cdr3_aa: CSASAERRSTDTQYF
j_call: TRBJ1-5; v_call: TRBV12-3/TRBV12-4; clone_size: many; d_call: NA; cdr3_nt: TGTGCCAGCAGTGCATCAGGGGATCGCAATCAGCCCCAGCATTTT; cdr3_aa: CASSASGDRNQPQHF
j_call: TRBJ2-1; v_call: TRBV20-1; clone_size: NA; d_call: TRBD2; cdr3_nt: TGCAGTGCTAGAAAAGCGGGAGGGGTCTACAATGAGCAGTTCTTC; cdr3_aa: CSARKAGGVYNEQFF
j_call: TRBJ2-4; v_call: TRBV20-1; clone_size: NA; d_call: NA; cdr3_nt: TGCAGTGCTAGTTTGGACTCCTACATTCAGTACTTC; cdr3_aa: CSASLDSYIQYF
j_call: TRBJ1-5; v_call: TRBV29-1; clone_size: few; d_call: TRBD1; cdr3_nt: TGCAGCGTCGCAGACAGGGGGCTCAATCAGCCCCAGCATTTT; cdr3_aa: CSVADRGLNQPQHF
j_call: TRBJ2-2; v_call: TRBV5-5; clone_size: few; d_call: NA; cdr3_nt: TGTGCCAGCAGCTTCCAGGCCTCGGGCCCCGGGGAGCTGTTTTTT; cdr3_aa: CASSFQASGPGELFF
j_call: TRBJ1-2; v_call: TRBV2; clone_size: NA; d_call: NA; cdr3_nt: TGTGCCAGCAAGAATCGACCCCTTTATGGCTACACCTTC; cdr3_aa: CASKNRPLYGYTF
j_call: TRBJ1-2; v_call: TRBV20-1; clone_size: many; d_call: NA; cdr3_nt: TGCAGTGCTACAGCAGTGGGTGGCTACACCTTC; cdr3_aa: CSATAVGGYTF
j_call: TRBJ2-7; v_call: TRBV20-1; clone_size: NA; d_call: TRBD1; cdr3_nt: TGCAGTGCGCGACAGGGGGGGAAGTCCTACGAGCAGTACTTC; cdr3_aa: CSARQGGKSYEQYF
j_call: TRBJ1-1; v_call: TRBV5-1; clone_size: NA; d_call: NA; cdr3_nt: TGCGCCAGCAGCTCTCCTCCGGCGGACACTGAAGCTTTCTTT; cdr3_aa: CASSSPPADTEAFF
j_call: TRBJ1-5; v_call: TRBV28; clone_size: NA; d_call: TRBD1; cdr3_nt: TGTGCCAGCAGTCTTTCCCGGGGACAGGGGAATCAGCCCCAGCATTTT; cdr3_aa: CASSLSRGQGNQPQHF
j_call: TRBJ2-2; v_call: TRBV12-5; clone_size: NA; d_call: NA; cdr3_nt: TGTGCTAGTGGTTTGGGCCTCACTTACACCGGGGAGCTGTTTTTT; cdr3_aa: CASGLGLTYTGELFF
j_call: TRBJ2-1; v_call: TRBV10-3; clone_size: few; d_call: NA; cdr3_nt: TGTGCCATCAGTGAGTCAGTGACCTCCTACAATGAGCAGTTCTTC; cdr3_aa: CAISESVTSYNEQFF
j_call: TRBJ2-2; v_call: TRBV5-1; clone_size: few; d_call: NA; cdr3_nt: TGCGCCAGCGTATTGGGGGACCGAGACACCGGGGAGCTGTTTTTT; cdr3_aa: CASVLGDRDTGELFF
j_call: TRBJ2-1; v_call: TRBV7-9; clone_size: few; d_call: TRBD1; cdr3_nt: TGTGCCAGCAGGCCAGGGTGGGACAGATCTAACAATGAGCAGTTCTTC; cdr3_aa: CASRPGWDRSNNEQFF
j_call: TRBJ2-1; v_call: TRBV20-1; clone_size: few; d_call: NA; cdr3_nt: TGCAGTGCCCTACCGGGATTCTCTAATGAGCAGTTCTTC; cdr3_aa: CSALPGFSNEQFF
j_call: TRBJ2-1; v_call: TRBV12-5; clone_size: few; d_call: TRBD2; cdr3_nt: TGTGCTAGTGGTTCTGACGGGCTAGCGGCCTACAATGAGCAGTTCTTC; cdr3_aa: CASGSDGLAAYNEQFF
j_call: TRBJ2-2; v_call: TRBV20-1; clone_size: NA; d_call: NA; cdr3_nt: TGCAGTGCTAGAGGTGCGACTGCCACCGGGGAGCTGTTTTTT; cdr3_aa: CSARGATATGELFF